The entry that follows covers one T cell receptor beta chain sequence. These data belong to a study of technical replicates of blood from a handful of donors. Measured with immunoSEQ multiplex PCR; TCRdb has only the in-frame clones, and not every one. The sample carries around 13,000 clones, approximately 86% recorded once. V shed 4 bases and J shed 3 bases, with 13 bases lying between them. CDR1 is MNHNS and CDR2 is SASEGT in the germline V gene. The CDR3 is 14 amino acids. The chain combines TRBV6-1 with TRBJ2-7; no clear D gene. The TCR comes from a human donor in good health. Source material: PBMCs. CDR3 nucleotides: TGTGCCAGCAGTGGGGCAGTTCACCGCTACGAGCAGTACTTC. It is translated as CASSGAVHRYEQYF.